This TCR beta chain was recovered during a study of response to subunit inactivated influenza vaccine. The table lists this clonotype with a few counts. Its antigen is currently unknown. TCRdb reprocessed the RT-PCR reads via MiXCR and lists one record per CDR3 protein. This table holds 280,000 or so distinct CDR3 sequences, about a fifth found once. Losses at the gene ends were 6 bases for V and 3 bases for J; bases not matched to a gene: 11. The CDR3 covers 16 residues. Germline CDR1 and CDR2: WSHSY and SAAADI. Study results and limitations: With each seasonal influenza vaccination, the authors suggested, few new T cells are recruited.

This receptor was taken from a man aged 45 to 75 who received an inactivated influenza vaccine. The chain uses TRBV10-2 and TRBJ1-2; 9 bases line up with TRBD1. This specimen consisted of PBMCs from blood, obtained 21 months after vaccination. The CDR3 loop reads CASRTGTGWLDYGYTF. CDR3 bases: TGCGCCAGCAGAACCGGGACAGGGTGGCTAGACTATGGCTACACCTTC.